The 26 T cell receptor beta chains in this list originate from one sample, sequenced in a study of graft-versus-host responses after intestinal transplantation. Their antigen targets remain unknown. The assay was immunoSEQ multiplex PCR, and TCRdb's table has in-frame clones only and misses some. The sample carries tens of thousands of clones, about 90% recorded once. The sample here was unstimulated CD8+ T cells sorted from spleen or lymph node cells, taken before intestinal transplant. Source of these receptors: a human donor who received an intestinal transplant.

The chain's CDR3 is CASSLGLAGGPVYNEQFF. CDR3 coding DNA: TGTGCCAGCAGCTTGGGACTAGCGGGGGGGCCCGTCTACAATGAGCAGTTCTTC. The V call is TRBV5-4, the J call TRBJ2-1, with 14 bases aligning to TRBD2. The trim removed 0 bases at V and 3 bases at J, leaving 5 bases unmatched. Germline CDR1 reads SGHNT; CDR2 reads YYREEE (reference sequence). CDR3 length: 18 residues.

V and J are TRBV7-9 and TRBJ1-4, with TRBD1 identical over 8 bases. Germline lookup yields CDR1 SEHNR and CDR2 FQNEAQ (reference sequence). This CDR3 has 13 residues. Germline trimming cut 5 bases from V and 9 bases from J; bases unmatched to any gene: 5. CDR3 amino acids: CASSRDRHKKLFF. The DNA of the CDR3 is TGTGCCAGCAGCCGGGACAGGCACAAAAAACTGTTTTTT.

The chain joins TRBV7-3 to TRBJ2-3; TRBD1 aligns across 7 bases. This CDR3 is 16 amino acids long. Germline CDR1 and CDR2: SGHTA and FQGTGA. Trimming at V came to 5 bases and at J to 5 bases, leaving 13 bases not matched to a gene. The chain's CDR3 is CASSPQGDSALDTQYF. The CDR3 DNA reads TGTGCCAGCAGCCCCCAGGGGGACAGTGCCTTAGATACGCAGTATTTT. Looking up the rest from reference TRBV7-3 and TRBJ2-3 gives the full variable domain: GAGVSQTPSNKVTEKGKYVELRCDPISGHTALYWYRQSLGQGPEFLIYFQGTGAADDSGLPNDRFFAVRPEGSVSTLKIQRTERGDSAVYLCASSPQGDSALDTQYFGPGTRLTVL.

The chain is built from TRBV2 and TRBJ2-5; TRBD2 is a possible D gene (6 bases). This CDR3 spans 17 amino acids. CDR1 is SNHLY and CDR2 is FYNNEI in the germline V gene. V lost 6 bases, J lost 3 bases, and 23 bases lay in between. DNA for the CDR3: TGTGCCAGCAGGACATTCGGGGGAGAGGTTGGAGAAGAGACCCAGTACTTC. Residues: CASRTFGGEVGEETQYF.

This chain uses TRBV4-2 with TRBJ2-3; TRBD2 aligns across 12 bases. The CDR3 has 16 residues. Germline assignment: CDR1 LGHNA and CDR2 YNFKEQ. Unmatched junction bases numbered 8, after V lost 0 bases and J lost 10 bases. The CDR3 DNA reads TGTGCCAGCAGCCAAGATCTAGCGGGAGGGAGCTCTTCGCAGTATTTT. Protein: CASSQDLAGGSSSQYF.

The table lists this clone with a count of one. This CDR3 fails to terminate in the conserved phenylalanine or tryptophan, so it likely reflects a read error. Because the CDR3's place on the DNA is in doubt, the DNA is left out and the CDR3 is given as listed by TCRdb. The gene calls are TRBV5-1 and TRBJ1-1; TRBD1, the table's D call, was not compared with the DNA. Both ends counted, the CDR3 spans 11 residues. Germline CDR1 and CDR2: SGHRS and YFSETQ. This CDR3 is CASSLGQGVDM.

This clone was seen a handful of times. The chain couples TRBV19 to TRBJ2-1; D uncertain. The CDR3 consists of 15 residues. Germline V gene lookup returns CDR1 LNHDA and CDR2 SQIVND (reference sequence). Deletions cut 5 bases from V and 0 bases from J, with 11 bases between. CDR3 amino acids: CASSPSSGSYNEQFF. CDR3 DNA sequence: TGTGCCAGTAGTCCGAGTAGTGGCTCCTACAATGAGCAGTTCTTC.

The chain employs TRBV7-6 and TRBJ1-2; D gene ambiguous. CDR3 length equals 13 residues. From germline, CDR1 is SGHVS and CDR2 FNYEAQ. Trimming cost V 5 bases and J 5 bases, with 12 bases left between them. The CDR3 sequence: CASSPGQNYGYTF. CDR3 coding DNA: TGTGCCAGCAGCCCTGGCCAGAATTATGGCTACACCTTC.

In its sample, this clone was seen a few times. The chain uses TRBV6-1 and TRBJ2-2; 14 bases line up with TRBD2. CDR3 length: 15 amino acids. V lost 3 bases, J lost 6 bases, and 0 bases stayed unmatched. CDR1 and CDR2 from the germline V gene are MNHNS and SASEGT. CDR3: CASSETSGGAGELFF. The CDR3 DNA reads TGTGCCAGCAGTGAGACTAGCGGGGGGGCCGGGGAGCTGTTTTTT.

With regard to this clone: The junction and the germline gene differ at one end; a read error may be behind it. This rearrangement joins TRBV2 to TRBJ1-1, with TRBD1 matching 7 bases. CDR1 is SNHLY and CDR2 is FYNNEI in the germline V gene. This CDR3 region has 15 residues. For the CDR3, the DNA is TGTGCCGGCAGTAGGAAGACAGGGCTGAACACTGAAGCTTTCTTT. Translation gives CAGSRKTGLNTEAFF.

This chain joins TRBV4-1 and TRBJ2-7; 9 nucleotides agree with TRBD1. Germline V gene sequence: CDR1 MGHRA, CDR2 YSYEKL. This CDR3 spans 17 amino acids. The V and J ends lost 3 bases and 0 bases, in that order; junction bases with no gene match: 9. DNA of the CDR3: TGCGCCAGCAGCCACCCCACAGGGGGCAGTAGCTCCTACGAGCAGTACTTC. As protein: CASSHPTGGSSSYEQYF.

In the case of this clone: At one end the junction does not follow the germline gene, possibly because of a read error. The V call is TRBV7-7, the J call TRBJ1-5, with a tentative D call TRBD1 (6 bases). The CDR3 is made up of 13 amino acids. Germline CDR1 SSHAT, CDR2 FNYEAQ (reference sequence). This CDR3 is CASSSEQGQPQHF. CDR3 nucleotide sequence: TGTGCTAGCAGTTCGGAACAGGGTCAGCCCCAGCATTTT.

This rearrangement joins TRBV4-2 to TRBJ2-1; D not certain. There are 15 residues in the CDR3. Trimming shortened V by 4 bases and J by 1 base, and 11 bases separated the two germline ends. The germline CDR1 and CDR2 sequences are LGHNA and YNFKEQ. The CDR3 protein is CASSPESPSYNEQFF. The CDR3 DNA follows: TGTGCCAGCAGCCCGGAGTCCCCTTCCTACAATGAGCAGTTCTTC.

The V gene is TRBV4-1, the J gene TRBJ2-2; TRBD1 matches 9 bases. Per the germline V gene, CDR1 is MGHRA and CDR2 is YSYEKL. There are 16 residues in the CDR3. The junction had 9 bases not matched to a gene; V was cut back by 4 bases and J by 6 bases. CDR3 in amino acids: CASSRVTGGRSGELFF. The DNA for the CDR3 is TGCGCCAGCAGCCGCGTGACAGGGGGACGGTCCGGGGAGCTGTTTTTT.

The rearrangement joins TRBV4-1 to TRBJ2-1; tentatively, D is TRBD2 (7 bases). V was cut by 3 bases and J by 9 bases, with 12 bases left in between. The germline V gene encodes CDR1 MGHRA and CDR2 YSYEKL. The CDR3 contains 13 residues. The CDR3 bases are TGCGCCAGCAGCCAGGGGGGGACAACTGAGCAGTTCTTC. Translation: CASSQGGTTEQFF.

V gene TRBV4-1 combines with J gene TRBJ1-4; maybe TRBD1 (5 bases). CDR1 is MGHRA, CDR2 YSYEKL, per germline. The CDR3 extends over 16 amino acids. V shed 1 base and J shed 7 bases, with 16 bases lying between them. The CDR3 protein is CASSQVAQGSSEKLFF. The CDR3, as DNA: TGCGCCAGCAGCCAAGTTGCTCAGGGAAGTAGTGAAAAACTGTTTTTT.

The chain combines TRBV4-1 with TRBJ2-7; the match to TRBD2 covers 10 bases. The CDR3 extends over 15 amino acids. Germline lookup yields CDR1 MGHRA and CDR2 YSYEKL. J gave up 5 bases and V 0 bases, and 4 bases lay outside the gene matches. The CDR3 loop is CASSQERTSGNEQYF. CDR3 DNA sequence: TGCGCCAGCAGCCAAGAGCGGACTAGCGGTAACGAGCAGTACTTC.

The chain carries TRBV28 and TRBJ2-1; possibly TRBD2 for D (7 bases). Between the trimmed V and J ends, which lost 2 bases and 7 bases, there was a span of 21 bases. The CDR3 contains 17 residues. Germline-derived CDR1 and CDR2 are MDHEN and SYDVKM. CDR3: CASSLIGGQGGENEQFF. The CDR3 nucleotides are TGTGCCAGCAGTTTAATCGGGGGGCAGGGAGGGGAAAATGAGCAGTTCTTC.

This chain joins TRBV7-8 and TRBJ2-7; TRBD1 matches 12 bases. J lost 2 bases, V lost 1 base, and 3 bases had no gene match. CDR3 size: 16 residues. Germline assignment: CDR1 SGHVS and CDR2 FQNEAQ. CDR3 nucleotide sequence: TGTGCCAGCAGCTTAGTTCGGGACAGGGGGCCCTACGAGCAGTACTTC. Translation gives CASSLVRDRGPYEQYF. Based on the CDR3 plus reference TRBV7-8 and TRBJ2-7, the full variable domain is GAGVSQSPRYKVAKRGQDVALRCDPISGHVSLFWYQQALGQGPEFLTYFQNEAQLDKSGLPSDRFFAERPEGSVSTLKIQRTQQEDSAVYLCASSLVRDRGPYEQYFGPGTRLTVT.

CDR3 DNA: TGTGCCAGCAGTGAAGAGTTGGGACAGATCTTCTACGAGCAGTACTTC. It encodes CASSEELGQIFYEQYF. The rearrangement joins TRBV6-1 to TRBJ2-7; TRBD1 agrees at 7 bases. The CDR3 covers 16 residues. Germline assignment: CDR1 MNHNS and CDR2 SASEGT. After removal of 1 base from V and 3 bases from J, the junction contained 9 bases not matched to a gene.

The chain couples TRBV27 to TRBJ1-2, with 11 bases fitting TRBD1. Germline values: CDR1 MNHEY, CDR2 SMNVEV (reference sequence). J was trimmed by 7 bases and V by 0 bases; bases with no gene match: 4. CDR3 size: 15 residues. CDR3 sequence: CASSLSGTGGGGYTF. DNA of the CDR3: TGTGCCAGCAGTTTATCGGGGACAGGGGGGGGTGGCTACACCTTC.

This sequence joins TRBV7-9 and TRBJ1-6, with D possibly being TRBD1 (5 bases). There are 15 residues in the CDR3. Germline CDR1 and CDR2: SEHNR and FQNEAQ (reference sequence). Trimming removed 1 base from V and 6 bases from J, with 10 bases in between. The chain's CDR3 is CASSLEGPGNSPLHF. Here the CDR3 DNA reads TGTGCCAGCAGCTTAGAGGGGCCTGGTAATTCACCCCTCCACTTT.

V gene TRBV7-2 combines with J gene TRBJ1-6, with a weak D call TRBD1 (6 bases). The CDR3 covers 18 residues. Per germline, CDR1 SGHTA and CDR2 FQGNSA. Between the trimmed V and J ends, which lost 3 bases and 0 bases, there was a span of 15 bases. For the CDR3, the DNA is TGTGCCAGCAGCTTCCGAGGGACAAGGAGCTCCTATAATTCACCCCTCCACTTT. This sequence encodes CASSFRGTRSSYNSPLHF.

The chain joins TRBV28 to TRBJ2-5; 8 positions agree with TRBD1. Germline CDR1 is MDHEN and CDR2 is SYDVKM. This CDR3 is built from 15 residues. J lost 5 bases, V lost 2 bases, and 7 bases had no gene match. DNA for the CDR3: TGTGCCAGCAGTTTACTCCAGGGGGCAGGGGAGACCCAGTACTTC. Translation gives CASSLLQGAGETQYF.

The DNA for the CDR3 is TGTGCCATCAGTGATCGGACAGGGGAAGAGACCCAGTACTTC. Protein: CAISDRTGEETQYF. The rearrangement links TRBV10-3 to TRBJ2-5; 9 bases agree with TRBD1. Per the germline V gene, CDR1 is ENHRY and CDR2 is SYGVKD. This CDR3 spans 14 amino acids. After removal of 3 bases from V and 3 bases from J, the junction contained 2 bases not matched to a gene.

This clone is a singleton in its sample. This rearrangement joins TRBV27 to TRBJ2-7; D not resolved. Per the germline V gene, CDR1 is MNHEY and CDR2 is SMNVEV (reference sequence). The V end lost 1 base, the J end lost 3 bases, and 13 bases lay between the germline ends. This CDR3 has 15 amino acids. The CDR3 sequence: CASSLYNAGVYEQYF. Written as DNA, the CDR3 is TGTGCCAGCAGTTTATACAACGCCGGAGTCTACGAGCAGTACTTC.